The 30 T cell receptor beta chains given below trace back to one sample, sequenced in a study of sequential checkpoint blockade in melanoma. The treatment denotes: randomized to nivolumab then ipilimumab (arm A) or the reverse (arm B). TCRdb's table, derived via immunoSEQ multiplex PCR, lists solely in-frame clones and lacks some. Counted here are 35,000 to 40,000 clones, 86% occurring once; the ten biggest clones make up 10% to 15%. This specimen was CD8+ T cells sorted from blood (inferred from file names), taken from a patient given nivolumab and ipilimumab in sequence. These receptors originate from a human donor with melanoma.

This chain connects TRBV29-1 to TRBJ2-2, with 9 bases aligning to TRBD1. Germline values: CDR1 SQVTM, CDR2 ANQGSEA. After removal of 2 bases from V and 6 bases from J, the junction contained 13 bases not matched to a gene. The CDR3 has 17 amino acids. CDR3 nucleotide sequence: TGCAGCGTTGAAAGGGTAGTTCCGGGACAGGGAGCCGGGGAGCTGTTTTTT. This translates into CSVERVVPGQGAGELFF.

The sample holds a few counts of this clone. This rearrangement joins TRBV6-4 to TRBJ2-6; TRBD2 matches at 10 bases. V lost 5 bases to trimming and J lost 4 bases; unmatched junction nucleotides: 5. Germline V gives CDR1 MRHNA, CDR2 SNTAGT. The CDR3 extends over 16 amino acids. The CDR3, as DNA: TGTGCCAGCAGTCCGCTAGCGGGAGCCGGGGCCAACGTCCTGACTTTC. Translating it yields CASSPLAGAGANVLTF.

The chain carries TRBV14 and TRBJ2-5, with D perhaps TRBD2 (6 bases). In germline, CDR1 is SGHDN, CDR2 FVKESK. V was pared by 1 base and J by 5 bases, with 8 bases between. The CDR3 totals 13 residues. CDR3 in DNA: TGTGCCAGCAGCCAAGTCGGGGGTGAGACCCAGTACTTC. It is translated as CASSQVGGETQYF. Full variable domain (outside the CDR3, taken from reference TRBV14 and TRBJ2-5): EAGVTQFPSHSVIEKGQTVTLRCDPISGHDNLYWYRRVMGKEIKFLLHFVKESKQDESGMPNNRFLAERTGGTYSTLKVQPAELEDSGVYFCASSQVGGETQYFGPGTRLLVL.

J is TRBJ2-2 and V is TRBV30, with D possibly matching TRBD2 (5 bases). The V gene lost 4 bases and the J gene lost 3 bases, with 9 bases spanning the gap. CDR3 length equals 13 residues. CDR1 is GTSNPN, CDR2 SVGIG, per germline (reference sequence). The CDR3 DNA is TGTGCCTGGACCCTGGAGGACACCGGGGAGCTGTTTTTT. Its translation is CAWTLEDTGELFF.

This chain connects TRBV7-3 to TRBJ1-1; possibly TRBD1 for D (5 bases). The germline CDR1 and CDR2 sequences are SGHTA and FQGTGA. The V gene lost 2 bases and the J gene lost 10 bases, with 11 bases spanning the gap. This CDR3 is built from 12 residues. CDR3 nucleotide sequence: TGTGCCAGCAGCTTATTTGGGGGACTAGCTTTCTTT. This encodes CASSLFGGLAFF.

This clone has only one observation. DNA of the CDR3: TGTGCCAGCAGCCAGAGCGGGAGGAGTAGCTCCTACGAGCAGTACTTC. Protein product: CASSQSGRSSSYEQYF. The chain carries TRBV9 and TRBJ2-5; 9 nucleotides agree with TRBD2. The tail of the sequence fits TRBJ2-7 better, so the J call may be wrong. This CDR3 has 16 amino acids. Germline V gene lookup returns CDR1 SGDLS and CDR2 YYNGEE.

The CDR3 nucleotides are TGTGCCAGTACCAAGACTAGCAGCTCCTACAATGAGCAGTTCTTC. Protein product: CASTKTSSSYNEQFF. The V and J genes are TRBV19 and TRBJ2-1; 7 bases align to TRBD2. V was pared by 7 bases and J by 0 bases, with 6 bases of the junction left unmatched. Germline CDR1 and CDR2: LNHDA and SQIVND (reference sequence). This CDR3 is built from 15 residues.

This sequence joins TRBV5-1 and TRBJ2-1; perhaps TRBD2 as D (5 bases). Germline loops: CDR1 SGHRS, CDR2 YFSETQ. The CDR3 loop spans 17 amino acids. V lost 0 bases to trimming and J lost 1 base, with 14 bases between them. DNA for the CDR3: TGCGCCAGCAGCTTGGCCCCGTGGGAGCAGTCCTACAATGAGCAGTTCTTC. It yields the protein CASSLAPWEQSYNEQFF.

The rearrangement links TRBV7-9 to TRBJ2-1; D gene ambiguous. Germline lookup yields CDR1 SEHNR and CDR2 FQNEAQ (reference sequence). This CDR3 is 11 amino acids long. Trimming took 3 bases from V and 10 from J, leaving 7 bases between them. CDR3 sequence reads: CASSFPGEQFF. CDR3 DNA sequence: TGTGCCAGCAGCTTTCCCGGGGAGCAGTTCTTC. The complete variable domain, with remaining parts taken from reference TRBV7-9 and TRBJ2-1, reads DTGVSQNPRHKITKRGQNVTFRCDPISEHNRLYWYRQTLGQGPEFLTYFQNEAQLEKSRLLSDRFSAERPKGSFSTLEIQRTEQGDSAMYLCASSFPGEQFFGPGTRLTVL.

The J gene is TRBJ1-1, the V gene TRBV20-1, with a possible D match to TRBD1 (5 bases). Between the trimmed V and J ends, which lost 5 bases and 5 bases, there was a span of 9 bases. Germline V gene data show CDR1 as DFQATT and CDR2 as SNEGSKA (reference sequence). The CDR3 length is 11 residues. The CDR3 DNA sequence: TGCAGTGCTGAAGGGGTAACTGAAGCTTTCTTT. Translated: CSAEGVTEAFF.

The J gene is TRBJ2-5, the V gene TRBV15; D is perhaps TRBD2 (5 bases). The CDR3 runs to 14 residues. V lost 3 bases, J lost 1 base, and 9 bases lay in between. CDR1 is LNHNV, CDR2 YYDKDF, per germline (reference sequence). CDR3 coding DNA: TGTGCCACCAGCAGGGTGGGAGCCCAAGAGACCCAGTACTTC. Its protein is CATSRVGAQETQYF.

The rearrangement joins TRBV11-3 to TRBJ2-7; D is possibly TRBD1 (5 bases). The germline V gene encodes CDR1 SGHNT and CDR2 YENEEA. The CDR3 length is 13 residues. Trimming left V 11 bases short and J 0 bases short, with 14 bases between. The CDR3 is CASQRTGSYEQYV. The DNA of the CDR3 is TGTGCCTCCCAGAGAACAGGCTCCTACGAGCAGTACGTC.

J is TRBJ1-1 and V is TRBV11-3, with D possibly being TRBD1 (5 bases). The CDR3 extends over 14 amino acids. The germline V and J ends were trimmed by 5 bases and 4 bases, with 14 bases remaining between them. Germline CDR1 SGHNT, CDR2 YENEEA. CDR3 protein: CASSLTWGSTEAFF. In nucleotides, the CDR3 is TGTGCCAGCAGCCTCACCTGGGGCAGCACTGAAGCTTTCTTT.

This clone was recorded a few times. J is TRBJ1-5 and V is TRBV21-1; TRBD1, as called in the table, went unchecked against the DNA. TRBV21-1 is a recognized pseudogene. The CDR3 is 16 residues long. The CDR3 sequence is CASSHWRGRLDQPQHF. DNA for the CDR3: TGTGCCAGCAGCCACTGGAGGGGGCGTCTCGATCAGCCCCAGCATTTT.

The CDR3 region is CASSVGGGVDGYTF. The CDR3 DNA reads TGTGCCAGCAGCGTAGGGGGGGGTGTCGATGGCTACACCTTC. The chain joins TRBV9 to TRBJ1-2, with D possibly TRBD1 on 5 matching bases. CDR1 and CDR2 from the germline V gene are SGDLS and YYNGEE. V shed 0 bases and J shed 6 bases, with 12 bases lying between them. The length of the CDR3 is 14 residues.

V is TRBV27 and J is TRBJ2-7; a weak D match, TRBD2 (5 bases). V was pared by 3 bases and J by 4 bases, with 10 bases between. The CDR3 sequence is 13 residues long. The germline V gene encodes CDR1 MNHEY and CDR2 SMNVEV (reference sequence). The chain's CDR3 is CASSFGVRYEQYF. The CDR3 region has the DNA TGTGCCAGCAGTTTCGGGGTTCGGTACGAGCAGTACTTC.

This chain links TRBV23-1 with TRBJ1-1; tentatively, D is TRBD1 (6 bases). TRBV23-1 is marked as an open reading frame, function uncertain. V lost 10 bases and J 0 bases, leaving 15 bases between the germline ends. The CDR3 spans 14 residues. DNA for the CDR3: TGCGCCAACCGAAACGCAGGGGTGAACACTGAAGCTTTCTTT. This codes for CANRNAGVNTEAFF.

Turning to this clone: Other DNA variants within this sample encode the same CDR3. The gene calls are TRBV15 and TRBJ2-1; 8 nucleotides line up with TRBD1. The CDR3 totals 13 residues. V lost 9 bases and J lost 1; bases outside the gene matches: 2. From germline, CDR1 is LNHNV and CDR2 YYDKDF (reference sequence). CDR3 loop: CATGQGSYNEQFF. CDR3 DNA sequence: TGTGCCACAGGACAGGGTTCCTACAATGAGCAGTTCTTC.

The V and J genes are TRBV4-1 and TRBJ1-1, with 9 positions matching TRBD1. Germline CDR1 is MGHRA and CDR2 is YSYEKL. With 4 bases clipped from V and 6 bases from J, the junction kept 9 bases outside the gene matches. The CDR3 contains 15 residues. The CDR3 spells CASSRTTGGRSEAFF. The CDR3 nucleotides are TGCGCCAGCAGCCGGACGACAGGGGGAAGGTCTGAAGCTTTCTTT.

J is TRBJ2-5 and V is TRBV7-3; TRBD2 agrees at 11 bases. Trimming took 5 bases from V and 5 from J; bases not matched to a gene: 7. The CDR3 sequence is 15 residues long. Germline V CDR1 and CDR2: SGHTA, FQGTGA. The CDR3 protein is CASSILAGVWETQYF. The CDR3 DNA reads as TGTGCCAGCAGCATACTAGCGGGAGTCTGGGAGACCCAGTACTTC.

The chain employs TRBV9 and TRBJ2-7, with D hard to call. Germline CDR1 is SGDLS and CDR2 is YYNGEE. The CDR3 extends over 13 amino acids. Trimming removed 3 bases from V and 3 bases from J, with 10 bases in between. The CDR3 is CASSAPSNYEQYF. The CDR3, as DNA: TGTGCCAGCAGCGCCCCTTCTAACTACGAGCAGTACTTC.

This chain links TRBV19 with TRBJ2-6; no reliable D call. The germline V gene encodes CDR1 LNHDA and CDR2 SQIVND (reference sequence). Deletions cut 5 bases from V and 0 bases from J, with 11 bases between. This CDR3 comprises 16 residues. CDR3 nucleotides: TGTGCCAGTAGTCTCGGCGGCCGCTCTGGGGCCAACGTCCTGACTTTC. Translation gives CASSLGGRSGANVLTF.

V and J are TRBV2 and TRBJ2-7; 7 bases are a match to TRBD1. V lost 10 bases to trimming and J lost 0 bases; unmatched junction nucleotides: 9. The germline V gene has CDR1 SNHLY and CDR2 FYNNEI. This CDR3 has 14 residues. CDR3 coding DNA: TGTGCCACCCCGAAAGGGGGCAGCTCCTACGAGCAGTACGTC. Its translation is CATPKGGSSYEQYV.

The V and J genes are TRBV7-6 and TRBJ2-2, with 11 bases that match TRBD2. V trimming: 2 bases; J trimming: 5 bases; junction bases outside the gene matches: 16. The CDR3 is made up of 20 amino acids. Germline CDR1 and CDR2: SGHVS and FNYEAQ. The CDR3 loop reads CASSLPPRGSGRAWTGELFF. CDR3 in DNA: TGTGCCAGCAGCTTACCCCCCCGGGGTAGCGGGAGGGCCTGGACCGGGGAGCTGTTTTTT.

CDR3 sequence: CASSSGTVIAYNQPQHF. Here the CDR3 DNA reads TGTGCCAGCAGCTCGGGGACAGTAATAGCGTACAATCAGCCCCAGCATTTT. The genes are TRBV5-5 and TRBJ1-5; 7 bases line up with TRBD1. Unmatched junction bases numbered 12, after V lost 3 bases and J lost 3 bases. This CDR3 is built from 17 residues. Germline values: CDR1 SGHKS, CDR2 YYEKEE (reference sequence).

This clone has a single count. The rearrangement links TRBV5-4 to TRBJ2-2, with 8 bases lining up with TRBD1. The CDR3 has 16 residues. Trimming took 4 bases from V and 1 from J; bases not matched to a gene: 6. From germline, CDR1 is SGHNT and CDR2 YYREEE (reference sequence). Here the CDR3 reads CASSLDRGRNTGELFF. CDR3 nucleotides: TGTGCCAGCAGCCTAGACAGGGGAAGGAACACCGGGGAGCTGTTTTTT.

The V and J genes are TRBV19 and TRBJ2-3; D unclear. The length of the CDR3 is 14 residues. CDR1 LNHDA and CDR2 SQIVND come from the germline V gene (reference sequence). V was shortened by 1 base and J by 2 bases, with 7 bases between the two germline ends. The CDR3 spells CASSIGDNTDTQYF. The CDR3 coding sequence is TGTGCCAGTAGTATAGGAGACAACACAGATACGCAGTATTTT.

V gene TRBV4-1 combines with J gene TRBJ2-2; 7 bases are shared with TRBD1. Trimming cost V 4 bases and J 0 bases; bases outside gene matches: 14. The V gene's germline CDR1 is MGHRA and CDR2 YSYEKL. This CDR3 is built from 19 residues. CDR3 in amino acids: CASSPHQLLTGSNTGELFF. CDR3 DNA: TGCGCCAGCAGCCCCCATCAGCTATTGACAGGGTCGAACACCGGGGAGCTGTTTTTT.

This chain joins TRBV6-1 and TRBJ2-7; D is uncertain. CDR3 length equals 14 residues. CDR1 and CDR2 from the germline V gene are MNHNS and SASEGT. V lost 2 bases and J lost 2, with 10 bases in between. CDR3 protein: CASSEFEAPYEQYF. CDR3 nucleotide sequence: TGTGCCAGCAGTGAATTTGAGGCCCCCTACGAGCAGTACTTC.

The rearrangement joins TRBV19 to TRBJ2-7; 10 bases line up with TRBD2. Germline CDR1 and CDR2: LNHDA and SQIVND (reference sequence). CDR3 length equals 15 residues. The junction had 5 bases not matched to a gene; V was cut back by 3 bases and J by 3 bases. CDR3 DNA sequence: TGTGCCAGTAGTATCCCTAGCGGGAGTATCTACGAGCAGTACTTC. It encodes CASSIPSGSIYEQYF.